This TCR beta chain was recorded in a study of shared T cell receptors in the human thymus. Here immunoSEQ multiplex PCR was the method, and the copy in TCRdb shows in-frame clones only, minus some. The data show about 540,000 clones, approximately 78% seen once. Germline V gene data show CDR1 as MGHDK and CDR2 as SYGVNS. This CDR3 comprises 15 residues. Trimming took off 7 bases at V and 0 bases at J, with 15 bases between the two ends. This sample also appeared in a second study, on human thymus T cells. That work contributes: Thymic samples were excised during corrective heart operations. Gene usage (both V and J) appeared biased in thymic and blood repertoires. Highly overlapping thymic repertoires among unrelated individuals were reported in related research.

The receptor was derived from a boy under two years old with a congenital heart defect. This chain connects TRBV25-1 to TRBJ1-1, with D maybe TRBD1 (6 bases). Sample: thymocytes. The CDR3 sequence is CASTPRQAVNTEAFF. In nucleotides, the CDR3 is TGTGCCAGCACCCCAAGACAGGCGGTGAACACTGAAGCTTTCTTT.